Below, 5 T cell receptor beta chains from the same sample are listed, as sequenced in a study of human thymus T cells. Resections removed during corrective heart surgery provided the thymus tissue used. Produced via immunoSEQ multiplex PCR; TCRdb's table is partial and in-frame only. The repertoire holds under 150,000 clones, with around 96% as singletons. The sample comprised thymus tissue. Every receptor here comes from a boy in the first two years of life with a congenital heart defect but otherwise immunologically healthy.

The chain couples TRBV7-8 to TRBJ1-5; no definite D call. With 1 base removed from V and 6 bases from J, the gap between germline ends came to 10 bases. This CDR3 has 14 amino acids. Germline lookup yields CDR1 SGHVS and CDR2 FQNEAQ. CDR3 residues: CASSLEVLGQPQHF. CDR3 bases: TGTGCCAGCAGCTTAGAAGTTCTGGGTCAGCCCCAGCATTTT.

The genes are TRBV19 and TRBJ1-1, with D unclear. Germline V CDR1 and CDR2: LNHDA, SQIVND (reference sequence). Trimming removed 3 bases at V and 4 bases at J, with 9 bases between. The CDR3 is made up of 13 amino acids. The CDR3 nucleotides are TGTGCCAGTAGTATCTGGGATGGCACTGAAGCTTTCTTT. Its translation is CASSIWDGTEAFF.

V usage is TRBV5-1 and J usage is TRBJ2-7; D is possibly TRBD1 (6 bases). This CDR3 is 15 amino acids long. Deletions cut 7 bases from V and 7 bases from J, with 24 bases between. The germline V gene encodes CDR1 SGHRS and CDR2 YFSETQ. The CDR3 here is CASRYGQPPPGEQYF. The CDR3 DNA follows: TGCGCCAGCCGTTACGGACAGCCCCCTCCTGGGGAGCAGTACTTC.

CDR3 DNA: TGTGCCAGCAGTCTTAGGACCCAGCACAACAATGAGCAGTTCTTC. Amino acids: CASSLRTQHNNEQFF. The chain joins TRBV27 to TRBJ2-1; D gene ambiguous. Germline assignment: CDR1 MNHEY and CDR2 SMNVEV (reference sequence). The V end lost 5 bases, the J end lost 5 bases, and 16 bases lay between the germline ends. The CDR3 is made up of 15 amino acids.

The chain combines TRBV5-4 with TRBJ1-5; D call uncertain. CDR3 size: 12 residues. V lost 1 base to trimming and J lost 10 bases, with 9 bases between them. CDR1 is SGHNT, CDR2 YYREEE, per germline (reference sequence). The CDR3 DNA sequence: TGTGCCAGCAGCTTGTTCGAAGGCCCCCAGCATTTT. Translated: CASSLFEGPQHF.